This TCR beta chain was obtained from a study of Tregs in tolerant kidney transplant recipients. Study outcomes and limitations: Antigen-driven expansion was suggested because donor-specific Tregs expanded more than all Tregs in tolerant patients. The most relevant donor-specific Treg TCRbeta repertoire apparently came from expansion with activated donor B cells.

On this clone itself: Its antigen is not identified. The CDR3 goes on 3 residues after the read ends, and that part is filled in from the germline J gene.

Thawed PBMCs were FACS-sorted into unstimulated CD4+CD25+CD127- regulatory T cells, CD4+CD25- non-regulatory cells, CD4 and CD8 cells. The germline V gene encodes CDR1 DFQATT and CDR2 SNEGSKA (reference sequence). This CDR3 has 18 residues. V shed 1 base and J 0 bases; nucleotides not matched to a gene: 6. TCRdb keeps only in-frame clones here, not all; method: immunoSEQ multiplex PCR. The sample holds roughly 32,000 clones. This sample comprised CD8+ T cells from blood, obtained before the transplant. This chain links TRBV20-1 with TRBJ2-1; 13 bases are a match to TRBD2. This TCR derives from a human donor who received a combined kidney and bone marrow transplant. CDR3 residues: CSARGMRTSGSSYNEQFF. The CDR3 bases that were read are TGCAGTGCTAGAGGAATGAGGACTAGCGGGAGCTCCTACAATGAG.